Below, 10 T cell receptor beta chains from the same sample are listed, as sequenced in a study of T-cell memory formation after mild COVID-19. MiXCR was run by TCRdb on the 5' RACE reads, yielding one entry per CDR3 protein. The sample includes about 340,000 distinct CDR3 sequences, approximately 13% of them seen just once. Sequencing was done on a sample of PBMCs or a T cell subset sorted from them (not recorded which). These receptors were obtained from a man aged 18-30 years who had mild COVID-19 (a few samples of this study predate the infection). Cell type and time point are not known.

In this sample, this clonotype turned up many times. V and J are TRBV7-8 and TRBJ2-5; TRBD2 is a possible D gene (6 bases). V dropped 1 base and J dropped 7 bases, with 22 bases sitting between them. CDR3 length: 17 amino acids. From germline, CDR1 is SGHVS and CDR2 FQNEAQ. CDR3 residues: CASSLDLLARGEGTQYF. CDR3 bases: TGTGCCAGCAGCTTAGATCTACTAGCCCGCGGCGAAGGGACCCAGTACTTC.

This clonotype was seen a handful of times. The chain joins TRBV6-2 or TRBV6-3 to TRBJ1-1, with D unresolved. The germline gives CDR1 MNHEY, CDR2 SVGEGT. The V gene lost 9 bases and the J gene lost 1 base, with 12 bases spanning the gap. This CDR3 has 13 residues. CDR3 nucleotides: TGTGCCAGTTTACGCGGGAGGAACACTGAAGCTTTCTTT. It translates to CASLRGRNTEAFF.

This chain links TRBV5-1 with TRBJ1-4; 11 nucleotides match TRBD1. V dropped 3 bases and J dropped 7; count of bases not matched to a gene: 5. CDR3 length equals 15 residues. Germline V CDR1 and CDR2: SGHRS, YFSETQ. This CDR3 is CASSSMGQGGEKLFF. CDR3 DNA sequence: TGCGCCAGCAGCTCGATGGGACAGGGGGGTGAAAAACTGTTTTTT.

As regards this clonotype: Compared with germline, one end of the junction differs, possibly owing to a read error. The rearrangement links TRBV18 to TRBJ1-4, with D perhaps matching TRBD1 (6 bases). This CDR3 is built from 14 residues. Germline lookup yields CDR1 KGHSH and CDR2 LQKENI. Here the CDR3 reads CASSPRDKAEKLFF. DNA for the CDR3: TGTGCCAGCTCCCCACGGGACAAAGCTGAAAAACTGTTTTTT.

This clonotype was observed a handful of times. The V call is TRBV6-5, the J call TRBJ1-1, with a possible D match to TRBD1 (5 bases). This CDR3 is 15 amino acids long. Germline CDR1 and CDR2: MNHEY and SVGAGI. Trimming pared 3 bases from V and 9 bases from J, leaving 20 bases between. The CDR3 nucleotides are TGTGCCAGCAGTTATCTACCGGGCAGGGCCCAAAAAGCTTTCTTT. Protein sequence: CASSYLPGRAQKAFF.

Only one count was recorded for this clonotype. The gene calls are TRBV20-1 and TRBJ2-3; possibly TRBD1 for D (6 bases). Germline V gene sequence: CDR1 DFQATT, CDR2 SNEGSKA (reference sequence). V was pared by 6 bases and J by 0 bases, with 13 bases between. The CDR3 runs 14 residues. The CDR3: CSALAGVSTDTQYF. Written as DNA, the CDR3 is TGCAGTGCCCTTGCAGGGGTGAGCACAGATACGCAGTATTTT.

The CDR3 here is CASSRLGTMETQYF. The CDR3 DNA reads TGTGCCAGCAGCCGACTAGGGACAATGGAGACCCAGTACTTC. The chain carries TRBV5-5 and TRBJ2-5, with D possibly being TRBD1 or TRBD2 (6 bases each). The CDR3 is made up of 14 amino acids. V lost 4 bases and J lost 5, with 15 bases in between. CDR1 is SGHKS and CDR2 is YYEKEE in the germline V gene (reference sequence).

The CDR3 coding sequence is TGTGCCAGCAGCCACCCTTTAGCGGGGGACGGTGAGCAGTTCTTC. Its translation: CASSHPLAGDGEQFF. The chain recombines TRBV6-5 with TRBJ2-1; 9 bases are a match to TRBD2. V shed 6 bases, J shed 9 bases, and the junction held 12 bases outside the gene matches. The V gene's germline CDR1 is MNHEY and CDR2 SVGAGI. The CDR3 loop spans 15 amino acids.

The rearrangement uses TRBV19 and TRBJ2-3, with TRBD2 matching 11 bases. V lost 3 bases to trimming and J lost 6 bases; unmatched junction nucleotides: 5. CDR3 length equals 15 residues. Per germline, CDR1 LNHDA and CDR2 SQIVND (reference sequence). CDR3 sequence (DNA): TGTGCCAGTAGTATTAGCGGGGGGGCATCCGATACGCAGTATTTT. Its protein product is CASSISGGASDTQYF.

The chain has TRBV5-1 and TRBJ2-2; TRBD1 is a possible D gene (6 bases). The CDR3 spans 15 residues. CDR1 SGHRS and CDR2 YFSETQ come from the germline V gene. V gave up 3 bases and J gave up 3 bases, with 12 bases separating them. CDR3 nucleotides: TGCGCCAGCAGCTCGCGGGCAGGGGACACCGGGGAGCTGTTTTTT. It specifies CASSSRAGDTGELFF. The full variable domain, rest sourced from reference TRBV5-1 and TRBJ2-2, is KAGVTQTPRYLIKTRGQQVTLSCSPISGHRSVSWYQQTPGQGLQFLFEYFSETQRNKGNFPGRFSGRQFSNSRSEMNVSTLELGDSALYLCASSSRAGDTGELFFGEGSRLTVL.